This TCR beta chain stems from a study of a mutant IDH1 vaccine in newly diagnosed glioma. The sample's time point: week 11, during vaccination. Vaccinated patients received 300 ug of mutant IDH1 20-mer peptide per dose, with topical imiquimod. A few counts support this clone. The antigen is not known. The data were produced by immunoSEQ multiplex PCR, yet TCRdb's version contains in-frame clones alone and is incomplete. The sample includes tens of thousands of clones, approximately 80% of them seen just once. The CDR3 runs to 13 residues. Germline CDR1 and CDR2: MNHEY and SVGAGI. Trimming stripped 2 bases from V and 13 bases from J, with 17 bases between.

The chain has TRBV6-5 and TRBJ1-2; maybe TRBD1 (6 bases). The sequence came from a young man with glioma. The material sequenced was PBMCs, taken from a glioma patient whose treatment included an IDH1 peptide vaccine. The CDR3 here is CASSYEGGRRVTF. In DNA, the CDR3 is TGTGCCAGCAGTTACGAGGGGGGGAGGAGGGTCACCTTC.